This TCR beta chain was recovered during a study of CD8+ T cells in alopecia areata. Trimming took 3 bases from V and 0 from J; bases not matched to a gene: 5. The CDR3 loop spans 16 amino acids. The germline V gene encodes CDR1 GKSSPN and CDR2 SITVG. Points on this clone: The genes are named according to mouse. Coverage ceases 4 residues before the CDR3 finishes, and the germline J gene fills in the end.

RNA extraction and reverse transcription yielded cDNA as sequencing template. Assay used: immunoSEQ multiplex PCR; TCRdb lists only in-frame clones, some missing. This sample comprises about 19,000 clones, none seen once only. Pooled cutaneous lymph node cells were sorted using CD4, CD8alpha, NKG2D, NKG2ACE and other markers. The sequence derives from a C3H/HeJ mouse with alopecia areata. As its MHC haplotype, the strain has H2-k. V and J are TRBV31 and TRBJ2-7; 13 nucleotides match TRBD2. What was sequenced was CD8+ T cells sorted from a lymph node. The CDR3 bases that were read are TGTGCCTGGAGCCGGACTGGGGGGGCCAGCTCCTAT. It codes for CAWSRTGGASSY. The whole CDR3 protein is CAWSRTGGASSYEQYF.